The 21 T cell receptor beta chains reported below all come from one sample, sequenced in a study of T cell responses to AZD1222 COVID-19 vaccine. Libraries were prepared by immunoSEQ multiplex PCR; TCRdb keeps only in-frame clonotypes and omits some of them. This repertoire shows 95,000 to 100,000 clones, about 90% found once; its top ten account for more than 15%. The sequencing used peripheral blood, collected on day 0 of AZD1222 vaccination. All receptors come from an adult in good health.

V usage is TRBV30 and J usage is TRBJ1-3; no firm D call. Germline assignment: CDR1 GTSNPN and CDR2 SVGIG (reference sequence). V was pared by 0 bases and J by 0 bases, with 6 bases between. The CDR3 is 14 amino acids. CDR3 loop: CAWSVERSGNTIYF. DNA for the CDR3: TGTGCCTGGAGTGTGGAGCGCTCTGGAAACACCATATATTTT.

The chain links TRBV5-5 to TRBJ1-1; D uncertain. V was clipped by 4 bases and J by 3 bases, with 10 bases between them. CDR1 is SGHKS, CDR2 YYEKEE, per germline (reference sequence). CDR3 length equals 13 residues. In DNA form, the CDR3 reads TGTGCCAGCAGCGCCACCCGGGACACTGAAGCTTTCTTT. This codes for CASSATRDTEAFF.

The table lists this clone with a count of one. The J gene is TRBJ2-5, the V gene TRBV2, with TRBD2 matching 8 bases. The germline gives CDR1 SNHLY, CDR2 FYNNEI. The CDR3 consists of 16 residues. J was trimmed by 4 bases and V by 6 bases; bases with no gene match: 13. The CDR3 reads CASSIRAAGGIETQYF. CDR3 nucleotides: TGTGCCAGCAGCATTAGGGCGGCGGGAGGTATAGAGACCCAGTACTTC.

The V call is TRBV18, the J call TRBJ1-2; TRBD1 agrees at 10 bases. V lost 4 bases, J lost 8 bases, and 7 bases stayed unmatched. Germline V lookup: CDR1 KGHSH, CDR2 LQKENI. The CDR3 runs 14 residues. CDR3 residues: CASSLTGTGDGYTF. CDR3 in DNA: TGTGCCAGCTCACTTACCGGGACAGGGGACGGCTACACCTTC.

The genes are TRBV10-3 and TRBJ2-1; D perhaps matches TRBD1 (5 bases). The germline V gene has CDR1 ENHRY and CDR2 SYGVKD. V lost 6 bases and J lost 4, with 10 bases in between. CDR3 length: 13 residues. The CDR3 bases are TGTGCCATCAGGGACATGTCATACAATGAGCAGTTCTTC. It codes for CAIRDMSYNEQFF.

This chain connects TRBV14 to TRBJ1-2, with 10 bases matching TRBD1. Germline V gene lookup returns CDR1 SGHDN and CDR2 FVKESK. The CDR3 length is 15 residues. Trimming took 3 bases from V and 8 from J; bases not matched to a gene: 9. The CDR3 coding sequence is TGTGCCAGCAGCCAGCGGACAGGGGGTACGGAAGGCTACACCTTC. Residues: CASSQRTGGTEGYTF.

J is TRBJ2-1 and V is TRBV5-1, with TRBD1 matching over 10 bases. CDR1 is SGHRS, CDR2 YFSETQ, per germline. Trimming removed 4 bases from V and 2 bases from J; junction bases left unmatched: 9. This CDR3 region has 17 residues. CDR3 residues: CASSPATGTGAYNEQFF. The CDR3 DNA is TGCGCCAGCAGCCCGGCTACCGGGACAGGGGCCTACAATGAGCAGTTCTTC.

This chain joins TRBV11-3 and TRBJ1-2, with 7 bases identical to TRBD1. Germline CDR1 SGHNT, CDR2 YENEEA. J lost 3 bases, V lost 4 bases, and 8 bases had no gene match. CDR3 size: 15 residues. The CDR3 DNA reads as TGTGCCAGCAGCTATAACAGGGGAGGGGACTATGGCTACACCTTC. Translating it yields CASSYNRGGDYGYTF.

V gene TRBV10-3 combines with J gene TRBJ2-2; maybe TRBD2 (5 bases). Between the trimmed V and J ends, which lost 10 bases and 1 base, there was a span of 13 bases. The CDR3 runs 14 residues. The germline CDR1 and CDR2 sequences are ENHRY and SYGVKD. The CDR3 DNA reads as TGTGCCAGCGCTGCGGGCCAGAACACCGGGGAGCTGTTTTTT. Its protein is CASAAGQNTGELFF.

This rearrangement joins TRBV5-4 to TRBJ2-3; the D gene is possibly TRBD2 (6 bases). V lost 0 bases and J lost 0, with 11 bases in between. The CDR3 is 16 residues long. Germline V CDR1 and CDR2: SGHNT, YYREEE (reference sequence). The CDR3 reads CASSLAGGRSTDTQYF. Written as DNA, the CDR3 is TGTGCCAGCAGCTTGGCCGGGGGAAGGAGCACAGATACGCAGTATTTT.

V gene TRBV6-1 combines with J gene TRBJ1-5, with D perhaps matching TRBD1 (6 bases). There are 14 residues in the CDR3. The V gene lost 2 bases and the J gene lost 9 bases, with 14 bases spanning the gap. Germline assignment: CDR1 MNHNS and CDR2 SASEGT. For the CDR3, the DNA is TGTGCCAGCAGTGAAACGCGGGGGGCTCGGCCCCAGCATTTT. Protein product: CASSETRGARPQHF.

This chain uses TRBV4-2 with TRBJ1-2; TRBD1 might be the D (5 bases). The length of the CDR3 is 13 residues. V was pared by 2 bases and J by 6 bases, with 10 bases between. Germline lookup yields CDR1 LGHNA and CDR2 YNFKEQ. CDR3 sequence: CASSQWAGHGYTF. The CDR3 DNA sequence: TGTGCCAGCAGCCAATGGGCAGGGCATGGCTACACCTTC.

The CDR3 bases are TGTGCCAGCAGGGAGACAGGGGTCAACTATGGCTACACCTTC. Its protein is CASRETGVNYGYTF. This chain joins TRBV6-5 and TRBJ1-2, with 8 positions matching TRBD1. This CDR3 comprises 14 residues. Germline-derived CDR1 and CDR2 are MNHEY and SVGAGI. V dropped 6 bases and J dropped 2; count of bases not matched to a gene: 5.

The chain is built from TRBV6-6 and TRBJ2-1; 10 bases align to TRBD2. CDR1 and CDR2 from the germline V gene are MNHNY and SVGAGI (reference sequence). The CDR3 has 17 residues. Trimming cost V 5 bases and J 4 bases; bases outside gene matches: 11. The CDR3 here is CASSLAGVGDSYNEQFF. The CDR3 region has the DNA TGTGCCAGCAGTCTAGCGGGAGTGGGGGATTCTTACAATGAGCAGTTCTTC.

CDR3 sequence: CASSGGQGLGLGTEAFF. The CDR3, as DNA: TGTGCCAGCAGTGGCGGACAGGGATTGGGACTGGGGACTGAAGCTTTCTTT. V is TRBV2 and J is TRBJ1-1, with TRBD1 matching 8 bases. Germline V gene data show CDR1 as SNHLY and CDR2 as FYNNEI. The CDR3 spans 17 residues. Trimming cost V 4 bases and J 5 bases; bases outside gene matches: 15.

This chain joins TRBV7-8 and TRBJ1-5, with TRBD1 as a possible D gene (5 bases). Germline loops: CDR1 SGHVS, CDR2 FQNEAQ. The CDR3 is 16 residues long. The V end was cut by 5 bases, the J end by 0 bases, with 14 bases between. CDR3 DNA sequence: TGTGCCAGCAGCCCAGCGGGACGGAATAGCAATCAGCCCCAGCATTTT. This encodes CASSPAGRNSNQPQHF.

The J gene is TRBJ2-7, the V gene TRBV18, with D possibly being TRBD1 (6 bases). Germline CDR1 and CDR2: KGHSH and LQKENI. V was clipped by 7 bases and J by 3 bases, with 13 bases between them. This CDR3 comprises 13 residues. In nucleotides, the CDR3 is TGTGCCAGCTTTTCCCAACAGGGCTACGAGCAGTACTTC. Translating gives CASFSQQGYEQYF. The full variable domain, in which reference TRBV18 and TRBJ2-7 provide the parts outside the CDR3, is NAGVMQNPRHLVRRRGQEARLRCSPMKGHSHVYWYRQLPEEGLKFMVYLQKENIIDESGMPKERFSAEFPKEGPSILRIQQVVRGDSAAYFCASFSQQGYEQYFGPGTRLTVT.

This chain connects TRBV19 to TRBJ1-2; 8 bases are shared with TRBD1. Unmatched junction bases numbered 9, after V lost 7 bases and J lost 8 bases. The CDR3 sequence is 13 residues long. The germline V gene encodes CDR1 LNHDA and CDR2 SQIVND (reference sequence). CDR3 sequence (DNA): TGTGCCAGTATTGGACAGGGTTTCAGCGGCTACACCTTC. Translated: CASIGQGFSGYTF.

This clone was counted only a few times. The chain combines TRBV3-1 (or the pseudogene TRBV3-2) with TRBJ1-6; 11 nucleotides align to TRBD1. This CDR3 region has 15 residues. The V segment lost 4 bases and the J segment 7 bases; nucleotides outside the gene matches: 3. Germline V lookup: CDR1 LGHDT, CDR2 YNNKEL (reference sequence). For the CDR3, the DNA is TGTGCCAGCAGCCCACGGACAGGGGGCAATTCACCCCTCCACTTT. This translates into CASSPRTGGNSPLHF.

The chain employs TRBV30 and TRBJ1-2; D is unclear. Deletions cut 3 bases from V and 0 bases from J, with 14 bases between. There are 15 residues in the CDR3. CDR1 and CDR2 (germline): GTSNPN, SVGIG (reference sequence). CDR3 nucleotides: TGTGCCTGGAGAAGGTCAGACCTAGCTAACTATGGCTACACCTTC. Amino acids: CAWRRSDLANYGYTF.

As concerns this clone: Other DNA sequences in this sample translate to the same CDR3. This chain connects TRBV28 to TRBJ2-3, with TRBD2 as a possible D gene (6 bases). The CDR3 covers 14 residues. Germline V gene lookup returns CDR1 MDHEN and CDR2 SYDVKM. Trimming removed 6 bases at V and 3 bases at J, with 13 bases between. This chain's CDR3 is CASSRVSGTDTQYF. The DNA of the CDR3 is TGTGCCAGCAGCCGCGTGAGCGGGACAGATACGCAGTATTTT.